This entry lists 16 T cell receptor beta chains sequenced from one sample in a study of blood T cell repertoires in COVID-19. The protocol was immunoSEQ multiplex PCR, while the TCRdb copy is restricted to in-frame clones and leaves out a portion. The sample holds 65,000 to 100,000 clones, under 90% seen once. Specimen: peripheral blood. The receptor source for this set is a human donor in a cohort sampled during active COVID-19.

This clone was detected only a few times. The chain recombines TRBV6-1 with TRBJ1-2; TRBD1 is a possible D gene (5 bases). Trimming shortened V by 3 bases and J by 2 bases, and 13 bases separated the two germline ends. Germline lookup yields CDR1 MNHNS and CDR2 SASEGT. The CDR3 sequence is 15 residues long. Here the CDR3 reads CASSDNRRSNYGYTF. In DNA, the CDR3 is TGTGCCAGCAGTGATAACAGGAGATCAAACTATGGCTACACCTTC.

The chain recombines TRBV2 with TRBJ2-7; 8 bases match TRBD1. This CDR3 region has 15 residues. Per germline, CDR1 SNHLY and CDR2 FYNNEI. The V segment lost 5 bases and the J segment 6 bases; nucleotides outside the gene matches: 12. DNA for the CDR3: TGTGCCAGCAGTTTCCGGCAGGGGGCTTTAGGCGAGCAGTACTTC. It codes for CASSFRQGALGEQYF. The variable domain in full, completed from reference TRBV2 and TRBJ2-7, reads EPEVTQTPSHQVTQMGQEVILRCVPISNHLYFYWYRQILGQKVEFLVSFYNNEISEKSEIFDDQFSVERPDGSNFTLKIRSTKLEDSAMYFCASSFRQGALGEQYFGPGTRLTVT.

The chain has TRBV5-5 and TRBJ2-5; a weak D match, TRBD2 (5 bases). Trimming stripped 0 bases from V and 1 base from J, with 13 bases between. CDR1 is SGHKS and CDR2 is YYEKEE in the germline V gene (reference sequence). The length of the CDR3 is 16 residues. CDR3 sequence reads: CASSLEGLAVQETQYF. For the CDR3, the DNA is TGTGCCAGCAGCTTGGAAGGGCTAGCAGTCCAAGAGACCCAGTACTTC.

CDR3 in amino acids: CASKVWSSSTDTQYF. Here the CDR3 DNA reads TGCGCCAGCAAGGTCTGGAGCTCTAGCACAGATACGCAGTATTTT. V is TRBV5-1 and J is TRBJ2-3; no definite D call. CDR3 length: 15 amino acids. Looked up from germline, CDR1 is SGHRS and CDR2 is YFSETQ. The V end was cut by 6 bases, the J end by 0 bases, with 14 bases between.

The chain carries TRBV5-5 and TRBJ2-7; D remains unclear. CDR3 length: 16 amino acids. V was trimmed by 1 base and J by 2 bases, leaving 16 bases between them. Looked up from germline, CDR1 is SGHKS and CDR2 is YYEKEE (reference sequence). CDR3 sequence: CASSLSQPNSPYEQYF. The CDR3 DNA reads TGTGCCAGCAGCTTGTCCCAACCCAACAGCCCCTACGAGCAGTACTTC.

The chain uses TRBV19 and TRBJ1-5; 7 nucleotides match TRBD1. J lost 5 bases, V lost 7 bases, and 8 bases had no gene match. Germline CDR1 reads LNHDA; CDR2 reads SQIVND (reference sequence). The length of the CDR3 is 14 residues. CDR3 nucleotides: TGTGCCAGTACCCAGGGACAGCACTATCAGCCCCAGCATTTT. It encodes CASTQGQHYQPQHF.

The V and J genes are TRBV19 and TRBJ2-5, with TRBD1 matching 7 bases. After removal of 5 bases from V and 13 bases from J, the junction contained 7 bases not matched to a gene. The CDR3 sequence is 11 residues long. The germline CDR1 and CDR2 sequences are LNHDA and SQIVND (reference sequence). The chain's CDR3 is CASSPGTALYF. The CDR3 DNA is TGTGCCAGTAGTCCAGGGACAGCCCTGTACTTC.

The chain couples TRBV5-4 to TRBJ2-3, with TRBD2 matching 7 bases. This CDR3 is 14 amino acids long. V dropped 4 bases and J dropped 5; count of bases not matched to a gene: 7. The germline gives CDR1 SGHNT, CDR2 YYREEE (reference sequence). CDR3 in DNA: TGTGCCAGCAGCCTGCGGGGGAGGGTAGATACGCAGTATTTT. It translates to CASSLRGRVDTQYF.

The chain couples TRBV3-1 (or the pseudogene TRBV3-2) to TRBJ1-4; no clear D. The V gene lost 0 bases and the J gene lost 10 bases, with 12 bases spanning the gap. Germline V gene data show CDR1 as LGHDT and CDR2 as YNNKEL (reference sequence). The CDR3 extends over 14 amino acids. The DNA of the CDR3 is TGTGCCAGCAGCCAAGATAAAAGTTCCGGAAAACTGTTTTTT. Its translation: CASSQDKSSGKLFF.

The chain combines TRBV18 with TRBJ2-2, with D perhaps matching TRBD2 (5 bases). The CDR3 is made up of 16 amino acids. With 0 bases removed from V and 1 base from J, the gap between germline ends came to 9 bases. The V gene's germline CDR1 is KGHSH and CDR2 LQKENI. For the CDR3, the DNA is TGTGCCAGCTCACCACCGGGCGGGCTGAACACCGGGGAGCTGTTTTTT. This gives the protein CASSPPGGLNTGELFF.

The CDR3 sequence: CASSQGTSGEVYEQYF. The CDR3 coding sequence is TGTGCCAGCAGCCAAGGGACTAGCGGGGAAGTCTACGAGCAGTACTTC. V and J are TRBV3-1 (or the pseudogene TRBV3-2) and TRBJ2-7, with 12 positions matching TRBD2. Germline CDR1 is LGHDT and CDR2 is YNNKEL (reference sequence). The V and J ends lost 1 base and 3 bases, in that order; junction bases with no gene match: 4. This CDR3 comprises 16 residues.

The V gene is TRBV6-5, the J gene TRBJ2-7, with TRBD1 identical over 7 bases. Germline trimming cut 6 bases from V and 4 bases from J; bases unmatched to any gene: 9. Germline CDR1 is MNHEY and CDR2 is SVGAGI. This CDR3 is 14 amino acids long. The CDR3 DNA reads TGTGCCAGCAGCCCGAAGGGGGCTAATTACGAGCAGTACTTC. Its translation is CASSPKGANYEQYF.

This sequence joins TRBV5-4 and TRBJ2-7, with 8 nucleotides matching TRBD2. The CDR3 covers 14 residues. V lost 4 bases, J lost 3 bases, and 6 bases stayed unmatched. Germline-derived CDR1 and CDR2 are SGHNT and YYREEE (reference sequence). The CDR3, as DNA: TGTGCCAGCAGCCCCTCCGGGGGGGACTACGAGCAGTACTTC. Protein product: CASSPSGGDYEQYF. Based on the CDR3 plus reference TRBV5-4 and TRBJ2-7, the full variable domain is ETGVTQSPTHLIKTRGQQVTLRCSSQSGHNTVSWYQQALGQGPQFIFQYYREEENGRGNFPPRFSGLQFPNYSSELNVNALELDDSALYLCASSPSGGDYEQYFGPGTRLTVT.

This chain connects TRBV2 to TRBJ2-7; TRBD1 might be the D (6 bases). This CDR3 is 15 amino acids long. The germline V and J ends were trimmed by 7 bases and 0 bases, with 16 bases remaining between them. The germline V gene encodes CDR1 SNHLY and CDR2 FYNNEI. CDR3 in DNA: TGTGCCAGCACCCCGGAAGGGGGAGCCTCCTACGAGCAGTACTTC. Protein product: CASTPEGGASYEQYF.

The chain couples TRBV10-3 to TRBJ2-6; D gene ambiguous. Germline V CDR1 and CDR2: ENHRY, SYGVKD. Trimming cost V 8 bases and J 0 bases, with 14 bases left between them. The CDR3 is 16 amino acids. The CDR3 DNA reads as TGTGCCATCTCATGGTCAGAAAACTCTGGGGCCAACGTCCTGACTTTC. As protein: CAISWSENSGANVLTF.

The CDR3, as DNA: TGTGCCAGCCGGGACAGGGAACAGAGCTCCTACGAGCAGTACTTC. Translating it yields CASRDREQSSYEQYF. The chain links TRBV7-8 to TRBJ2-7; the match to TRBD1 covers 9 bases. Germline V lookup: CDR1 SGHVS, CDR2 FQNEAQ. Trimming cost V 8 bases and J 0 bases; bases outside gene matches: 8. CDR3 size: 15 residues.